A single sample is the source of the 6 T cell receptor beta chains below, sequenced in a study of T cells after yellow fever vaccination. TCRdb called the 5' RACE reads again in MiXCR, with one record for every CDR3 protein. The sample yields a few hundred thousand distinct CDR3 sequences, roughly 4.3% seen once. The material was PBMCs, obtained 15 days after the yellow fever booster vaccination. These TCRs come from a man between 18 and 35 years old who received the YFV17D yellow fever vaccine.

This clonotype was counted many times. DNA of the CDR3: TGCGCCAGCAGCCAAGGGACAGCCTATGGCTACACCTTC. It codes for CASSQGTAYGYTF. The chain has TRBV5-1 and TRBJ1-2, with TRBD1 matching 7 bases. The junction had 4 bases not matched to a gene; V was cut back by 4 bases and J by 4 bases. The CDR3 has 13 amino acids. Germline CDR1 and CDR2: SGHRS and YFSETQ.

This clonotype was seen a few times. The genes are TRBV18 and TRBJ1-3; TRBD1 matches 7 bases. The germline V gene encodes CDR1 KGHSH and CDR2 LQKENI. Trimming cost V 6 bases and J 1 base; bases outside gene matches: 6. The CDR3 has 15 residues. CDR3 DNA sequence: TGTGCCAGCTCTTACAGGGGACTTTCTGGAAACACCATATATTTT. This sequence encodes CASSYRGLSGNTIYF. Full variable domain (outside the CDR3, taken from reference TRBV18 and TRBJ1-3): NAGVMQNPRHLVRRRGQEARLRCSPMKGHSHVYWYRQLPEEGLKFMVYLQKENIIDESGMPKERFSAEFPKEGPSILRIQQVVRGDSAAYFCASSYRGLSGNTIYFGEGSWLTVV.

The rearrangement links TRBV4-3 to TRBJ2-1; 7 bases line up with TRBD2. The CDR3 spans 20 residues. V lost 3 bases to trimming and J lost 3 bases; unmatched junction nucleotides: 20. The germline V gene has CDR1 LGHNA and CDR2 YSLEER. This chain's CDR3 is CASSHEVWTRKGTNYNEQFF. DNA for the CDR3: TGCGCCAGCAGCCACGAGGTCTGGACCAGGAAAGGGACTAACTACAATGAGCAGTTCTTC.

CDR3 nucleotides: TGTGCCAGCAGCCAGGGACTAGCGACGAGGCAGTTCTTC. Translating it yields CASSQGLATRQFF. J is TRBJ2-1 and V is TRBV11-3, with TRBD2 matching over 10 bases. CDR1 is SGHNT, CDR2 YENEEA, per germline. The CDR3 is made up of 13 amino acids. The trim removed 5 bases at V and 12 bases at J, leaving 7 bases unmatched. Full variable domain (rest looked up from reference TRBV11-3 and TRBJ2-1): EAGVVQSPRYKIIEKKQPVAFWCNPISGHNTLYWYLQNLGQGPELLIRYENEEAVDDSQLPKDRFSAERLKGVDSTLKIQPAELGDSAVYLCASSQGLATRQFFGPGTRLTVL.

The chain uses TRBV5-1 and TRBJ2-2; 8 nucleotides agree with TRBD1. Germline CDR1 and CDR2: SGHRS and YFSETQ. This CDR3 has 15 residues. The V and J ends lost 3 bases and 6 bases, in that order; junction bases with no gene match: 7. The CDR3 protein is CASSSLQGAAGELFF. In DNA, the CDR3 is TGCGCCAGCAGCTCCCTGCAGGGGGCTGCCGGGGAGCTGTTTTTT.

This clonotype was recorded many times. This chain connects TRBV19 to TRBJ1-1; D remains unclear. V gave up 6 bases and J gave up 1 base, with 9 bases separating them. Looked up from germline, CDR1 is LNHDA and CDR2 is SQIVND (reference sequence). The CDR3 consists of 13 residues. The CDR3 nucleotides read TGTGCCAGTAGCGGACGGCAGAACACTGAAGCTTTCTTT. It translates to CASSGRQNTEAFF.